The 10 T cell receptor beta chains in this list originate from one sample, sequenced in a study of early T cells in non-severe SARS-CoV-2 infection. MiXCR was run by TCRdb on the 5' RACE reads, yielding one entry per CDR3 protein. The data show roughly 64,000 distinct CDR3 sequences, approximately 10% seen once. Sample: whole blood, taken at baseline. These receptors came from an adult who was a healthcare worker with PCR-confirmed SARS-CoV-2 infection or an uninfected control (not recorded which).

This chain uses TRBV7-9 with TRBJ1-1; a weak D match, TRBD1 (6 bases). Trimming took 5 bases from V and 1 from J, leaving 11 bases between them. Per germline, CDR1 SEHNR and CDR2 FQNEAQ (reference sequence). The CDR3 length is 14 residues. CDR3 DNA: TGTGCCAGCAGCCAGCCGGGACAGAACACTGAAGCTTTCTTT. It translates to CASSQPGQNTEAFF.

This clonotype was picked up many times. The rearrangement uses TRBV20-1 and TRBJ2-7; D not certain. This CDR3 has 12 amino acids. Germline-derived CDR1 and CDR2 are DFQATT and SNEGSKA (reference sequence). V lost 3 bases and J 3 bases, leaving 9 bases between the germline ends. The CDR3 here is CSASGRFYEQYF. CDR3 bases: TGCAGTGCTAGTGGCAGATTCTACGAGCAGTACTTC.

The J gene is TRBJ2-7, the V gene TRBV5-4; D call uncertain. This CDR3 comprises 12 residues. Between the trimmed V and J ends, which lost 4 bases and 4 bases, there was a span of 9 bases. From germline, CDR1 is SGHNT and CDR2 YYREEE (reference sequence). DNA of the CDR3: TGTGCCAGCAGCAAAGGCCCGTACGAGCAGTACTTC. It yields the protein CASSKGPYEQYF.

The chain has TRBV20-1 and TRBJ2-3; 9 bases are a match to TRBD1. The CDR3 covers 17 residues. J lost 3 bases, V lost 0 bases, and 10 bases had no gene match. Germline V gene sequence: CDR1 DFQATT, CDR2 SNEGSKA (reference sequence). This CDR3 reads CSARDWGTGGRTDTQYF. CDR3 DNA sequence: TGCAGTGCTAGAGATTGGGGAACAGGGGGCCGGACAGATACGCAGTATTTT.

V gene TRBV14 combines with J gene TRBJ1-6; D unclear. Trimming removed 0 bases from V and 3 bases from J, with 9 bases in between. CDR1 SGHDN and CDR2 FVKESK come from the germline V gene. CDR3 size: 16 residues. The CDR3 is CASSQDTVYYNSPLHF. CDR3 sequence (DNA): TGTGCCAGCAGCCAAGATACAGTATACTATAATTCACCCCTCCACTTT.

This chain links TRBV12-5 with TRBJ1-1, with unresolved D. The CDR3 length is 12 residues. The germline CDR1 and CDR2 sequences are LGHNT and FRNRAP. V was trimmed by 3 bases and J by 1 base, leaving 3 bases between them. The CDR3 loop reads CASGFKNTEAFF. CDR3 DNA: TGTGCTAGTGGTTTTAAGAACACTGAAGCTTTCTTT.

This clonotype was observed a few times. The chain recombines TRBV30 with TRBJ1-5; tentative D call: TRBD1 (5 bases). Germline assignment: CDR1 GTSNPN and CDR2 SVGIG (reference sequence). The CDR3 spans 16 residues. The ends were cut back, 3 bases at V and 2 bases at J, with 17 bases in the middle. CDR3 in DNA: TGTGCCTGGAGCGAGAGGGTAGGGGTGGGCAATCAGCCCCAGCATTTT. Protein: CAWSERVGVGNQPQHF.

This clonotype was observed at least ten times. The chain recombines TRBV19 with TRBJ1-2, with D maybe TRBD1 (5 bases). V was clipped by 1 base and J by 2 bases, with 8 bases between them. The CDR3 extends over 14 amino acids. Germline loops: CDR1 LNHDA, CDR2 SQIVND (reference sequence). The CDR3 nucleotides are TGTGCCAGTAGTATAGGTCGGGGGAACTATGGCTACACCTTC. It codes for CASSIGRGNYGYTF.

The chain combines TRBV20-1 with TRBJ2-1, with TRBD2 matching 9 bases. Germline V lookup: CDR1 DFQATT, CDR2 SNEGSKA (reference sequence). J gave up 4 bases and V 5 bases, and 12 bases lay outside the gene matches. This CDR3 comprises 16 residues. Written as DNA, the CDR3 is TGCAGTGCTTCTTCCCTACTAGCGGGCGGGTACAATGAGCAGTTCTTC. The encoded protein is CSASSLLAGGYNEQFF.

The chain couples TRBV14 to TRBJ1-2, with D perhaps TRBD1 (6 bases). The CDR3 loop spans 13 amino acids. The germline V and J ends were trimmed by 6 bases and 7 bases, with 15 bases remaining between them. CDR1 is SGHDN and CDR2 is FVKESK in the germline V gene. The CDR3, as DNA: TGTGCCAGCAGGAAGGGGGGTTCTCTTGGCTACACCTTC. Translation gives CASRKGGSLGYTF.